This T cell receptor beta chain comes out of a study of shared clonotypes between healthy human individuals. Study at large: CD4 naive and memory got three plates each, CD8 naive two, CD8 memory one. Points from the study as a whole: Genetic and exposure-history diversity was limited by the small donor number.

Among the donors, all were Caucasian adults who lived in Nashville, Tennessee. The CDR3 runs to 15 residues. V shed 3 bases and J shed 1 base, with 13 bases lying between them. CDR1 and CDR2 from the germline V gene are GTSNPN and SVGIG (reference sequence). In the original workflow: Junction-only sequences produced by ImmunoSEQ had no quality scores, so filtering differed. Here immunoSEQ multiplex PCR was the method, and the copy in TCRdb shows in-frame clones only, minus some. V and J calls and clone size are those listed in that table; D and trimming were worked out from the DNA. The sample consists of roughly 2.5 million clones, approximately 94% of them appearing once. Of note for this clone: What it recognizes is unknown.

This chain uses TRBV30 with TRBJ2-1; tentative D call: TRBD1 (5 bases). The sequenced sample was naive CD4+ T cells sorted from blood. Subset of the sample: CD45RA+ positively selected. The receptor was derived from a man between 18 and 35 years old in good health. CDR3 sequence: CAWRSPGRSYNEQFF. Here the CDR3 DNA reads TGTGCCTGGAGGTCGCCAGGGCGGTCCTACAATGAGCAGTTCTTC.